This TCR beta chain was identified during a study of T cell changes during pregnancy in multiple sclerosis. This CDR3 spans 16 amino acids. Germline-derived CDR1 and CDR2 are SNHLY and FYNNEI. Trimming left V 1 base short and J 4 bases short, with 16 bases between. TCRdb keeps only in-frame clones here, not all; method: immunoSEQ multiplex PCR. The repertoire holds roughly 110,000 clones, with roughly nine tenths as singletons. This specimen consisted of peripheral blood, obtained before pregnancy. The clonotype originates from a female donor with multiple sclerosis, enrolled in a pregnancy study. This chain uses TRBV2 with TRBJ1-2; no firm D call. The CDR3 DNA reads TGTGCCAGCAGTGAAGTAGAGGCAAGGATGGGCTATGGCTACACCTTC. Its protein product is CASSEVEARMGYGYTF.